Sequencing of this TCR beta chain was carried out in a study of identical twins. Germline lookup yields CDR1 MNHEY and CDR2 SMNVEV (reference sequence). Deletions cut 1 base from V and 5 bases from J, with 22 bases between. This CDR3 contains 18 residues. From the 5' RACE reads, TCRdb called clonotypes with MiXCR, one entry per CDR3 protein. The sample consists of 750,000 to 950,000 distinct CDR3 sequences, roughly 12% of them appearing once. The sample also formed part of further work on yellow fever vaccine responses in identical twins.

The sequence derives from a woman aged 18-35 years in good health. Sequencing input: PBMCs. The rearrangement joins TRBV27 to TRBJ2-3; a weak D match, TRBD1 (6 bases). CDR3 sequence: CASSLYRQVPRTQDTQYF. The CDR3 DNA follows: TGTGCCAGCAGTTTATACAGACAGGTTCCCCGCACACAAGATACGCAGTATTTT.